The 20 T cell receptor beta chains given below trace back to one sample, sequenced in a study of cytomegalovirus exposure and HLA in healthy donors listed by TCRdb under 2017. The library was built by means of the immunoSEQ multiplex PCR assay. For the multiplex PCR, a mixture combining 60 forward primers for TCR Vbeta segments and 13 reverse primers for TCR Jbeta segments was used. The clones in this table, taken by TCRdb from immuneACCESS, are in-frame only. Not every clone is retained; where verified, under half of the shortfall comes from an unresolved V gene, and the cause of the rest is unknown. The sample's records list approximately 110,000 clones. Around 2.7% of the sample belongs to the ten largest clones. Source material: PBMCs. The receptors were gathered from a man under 40 in good health and CMV-seronegative.

The rearrangement uses TRBV4-1 and TRBJ2-1; D is perhaps TRBD2 (6 bases). Germline-derived CDR1 and CDR2 are MGHRA and YSYEKL. CDR3 length equals 15 residues. The ends were cut back, 2 bases at V and 4 bases at J, with 12 bases in the middle. CDR3 DNA: TGCGCCAGCAGCCAATCCGGGACTGCATACAATGAGCAGTTCTTC. Residues: CASSQSGTAYNEQFF.

The chain combines TRBV28 with TRBJ1-1, with D perhaps TRBD1 (6 bases). The germline V gene encodes CDR1 MDHEN and CDR2 SYDVKM. V was trimmed by 4 bases and J by 0 bases, leaving 15 bases between them. The CDR3 loop spans 16 amino acids. The CDR3 DNA sequence: TGTGCCAGCAGTTGGTACAGGGATCAGCTGAACACTGAAGCTTTCTTT. Amino acid sequence: CASSWYRDQLNTEAFF.

The V call is TRBV30, the J call TRBJ2-1; D may be TRBD1 (6 bases). Germline V gene sequence: CDR1 GTSNPN, CDR2 SVGIG (reference sequence). This CDR3 has 14 residues. The V end was cut by 1 base, the J end by 4 bases, with 11 bases between. CDR3 sequence reads: CAWSAGTPYNEQFF. CDR3 nucleotide sequence: TGTGCCTGGAGTGCCGGGACACCTTACAATGAGCAGTTCTTC.

This chain links TRBV7-6 with TRBJ2-7, with D possibly TRBD2 on 5 matching bases. CDR1 is SGHVS, CDR2 FNYEAQ, per germline. The CDR3 spans 13 residues. Between the trimmed V and J ends, which lost 4 bases and 5 bases, there was a span of 12 bases. For the CDR3, the DNA is TGTGCCAGCAGCTATCTAGCCGGGGACGAGCAGTACTTC. Protein product: CASSYLAGDEQYF.

A note on this clone: One junction end does not reproduce the germline sequence, and a read error may be involved. The chain carries TRBV10-3 and TRBJ2-1; 8 nucleotides align to TRBD2. The CDR3 contains 16 residues. Germline-derived CDR1 and CDR2 are ENHRY and SYGVKD. CDR3: CAISVPHWTSYSEQFF. The CDR3 coding sequence is TGTGCCATCAGTGTGCCGCACTGGACTAGCTACAGTGAGCAGTTCTTC.

This chain links TRBV2 with TRBJ2-7, with D possibly being TRBD1 (6 bases). Trimming removed 4 bases from V and 7 bases from J, with 11 bases in between. Germline V gene data show CDR1 as SNHLY and CDR2 as FYNNEI. This CDR3 is 12 amino acids long. This CDR3 is CASSVYRVEQYF. Here the CDR3 DNA reads TGTGCCAGCAGTGTTTACAGGGTAGAGCAGTACTTC. The variable domain in full, with the rest retrieved from reference TRBV2 and TRBJ2-7, is EPEVTQTPSHQVTQMGQEVILRCVPISNHLYFYWYRQILGQKVEFLVSFYNNEISEKSEIFDDQFSVERPDGSNFTLKIRSTKLEDSAMYFCASSVYRVEQYFGPGTRLTVT.

The chain is built from TRBV5-1 and TRBJ1-3, with TRBD1 as a possible D gene (6 bases). The CDR3 length is 14 residues. Trimming left V 4 bases short and J 7 bases short, with 15 bases between. Germline V CDR1 and CDR2: SGHRS, YFSETQ. The CDR3 nucleotides are TGCGCCAGCAGCCAAGGTAGCCAGGGGAACACCATATATTTT. Its translation: CASSQGSQGNTIYF.

The chain is built from TRBV2 and TRBJ1-2; 10 nucleotides match TRBD1. This CDR3 region has 14 residues. With V trimmed by 4 bases and J by 7 bases, 6 bases remained unmatched. Germline-derived CDR1 and CDR2 are SNHLY and FYNNEI. CDR3 nucleotide sequence: TGTGCCAGCAGTGGGGACAGGGGACGAAGTGGCTACACCTTC. Its protein is CASSGDRGRSGYTF. The entire variable domain, with the rest obtained from reference TRBV2 and TRBJ1-2, is as follows: EPEVTQTPSHQVTQMGQEVILRCVPISNHLYFYWYRQILGQKVEFLVSFYNNEISEKSEIFDDQFSVERPDGSNFTLKIRSTKLEDSAMYFCASSGDRGRSGYTFGSGTRLTVV.

The chain links TRBV23-1 to TRBJ1-1; 7 bases match TRBD1. TRBV23-1 is filed as an ORF, its function uncertain. The CDR3 totals 15 residues. The J segment lost 6 bases and the V segment lost 3 bases, leaving 10 bases of the junction unmatched. CDR3 in DNA: TGCGCCAGCAGTCACGGGACAGAGACAGGCCCTGAAGCTTTCTTT. It encodes CASSHGTETGPEAFF.

The gene calls are TRBV5-4 and TRBJ2-1; weak D call: TRBD2 (6 bases). CDR3 length: 13 residues. V shed 6 bases and J shed 3 bases, with 10 bases lying between them. The germline V gene has CDR1 SGHNT and CDR2 YYREEE (reference sequence). The CDR3 sequence: CASMRRDYNEQFF. CDR3 sequence (DNA): TGTGCCAGCATGAGGCGGGACTACAATGAGCAGTTCTTC. Full variable domain (rest looked up from reference TRBV5-4 and TRBJ2-1): ETGVTQSPTHLIKTRGQQVTLRCSSQSGHNTVSWYQQALGQGPQFIFQYYREEENGRGNFPPRFSGLQFPNYSSELNVNALELDDSALYLCASMRRDYNEQFFGPGTRLTVL.

J is TRBJ2-5 and V is TRBV29-1; tentative D call: TRBD1 (6 bases). The CDR3 loop spans 13 amino acids. Between the trimmed V and J ends, which lost 4 bases and 5 bases, there was a span of 14 bases. Germline V gives CDR1 SQVTM, CDR2 ANQGSEA. CDR3 amino acids: CSVGGRGGETQYF. CDR3 DNA: TGCAGCGTTGGAGGCAGGGGTGGGGAGACCCAGTACTTC.

The chain couples TRBV30 to TRBJ1-6; a possible D gene is TRBD1 (5 bases). CDR1 and CDR2 from the germline V gene are GTSNPN and SVGIG (reference sequence). Trimming cost V 3 bases and J 11 bases, with 26 bases left between them. This CDR3 is 17 amino acids long. CDR3 amino acids: CAWSPLRDFYGGPPLHF. The CDR3 DNA follows: TGTGCCTGGAGCCCCCTCCGGGACTTCTACGGCGGTCCACCCCTCCACTTT.

The rearrangement uses TRBV2 and TRBJ2-7; D gene uncertain. Germline V gene lookup returns CDR1 SNHLY and CDR2 FYNNEI. This CDR3 contains 14 residues. The V and J ends lost 2 bases and 1 base respectively, with 9 bases between them. The CDR3 loop is CASSENWRSYEQYF. The CDR3, as DNA: TGTGCCAGCAGTGAAAACTGGAGATCCTACGAGCAGTACTTC. Full variable domain (outside the CDR3, taken from reference TRBV2 and TRBJ2-7): EPEVTQTPSHQVTQMGQEVILRCVPISNHLYFYWYRQILGQKVEFLVSFYNNEISEKSEIFDDQFSVERPDGSNFTLKIRSTKLEDSAMYFCASSENWRSYEQYFGPGTRLTVT.

The chain combines TRBV27 with TRBJ2-5, with D perhaps matching TRBD2 (6 bases). This CDR3 is built from 14 residues. V was clipped by 6 bases and J by 0 bases, with 11 bases between them. The germline CDR1 and CDR2 sequences are MNHEY and SMNVEV (reference sequence). The CDR3 nucleotides read TGTGCCAGCAGCCGTGGGGGGTACCAAGAGACCCAGTACTTC. This sequence encodes CASSRGGYQETQYF.

The chain couples TRBV6-5 to TRBJ2-1, with 7 bases lining up with TRBD2. The CDR3 sequence is 16 residues long. V lost 0 bases to trimming and J lost 6 bases; unmatched junction nucleotides: 8. Germline V gives CDR1 MNHEY, CDR2 SVGAGI. This CDR3 reads CASSYSAGDGGNEQFF. In nucleotides, the CDR3 is TGTGCCAGCAGTTACTCTGCGGGAGATGGGGGCAATGAGCAGTTCTTC.

Of note for this clone: Other DNA sequences in this specimen translate into the identical CDR3. The rearrangement links TRBV30 to TRBJ1-1; 8 bases agree with TRBD1. The germline CDR1 and CDR2 sequences are GTSNPN and SVGIG (reference sequence). This CDR3 spans 14 amino acids. With 8 bases clipped from V and 1 base from J, the junction kept 9 bases outside the gene matches. CDR3 sequence (DNA): TGTGCCGGGGACAGGAAGGGTAGGAACACTGAAGCTTTCTTT. Encoded protein: CAGDRKGRNTEAFF.

The chain uses TRBV4-2 and TRBJ2-3, with 7 bases fitting TRBD2. The junction had 11 bases not matched to a gene; V was cut back by 4 bases and J by 1 base. Germline V CDR1 and CDR2: LGHNA, YNFKEQ. The CDR3 has 17 amino acids. CDR3 coding DNA: TGTGCCAGCAGCCCCCTTCGAAGGGAGGGCGGCACAGATACGCAGTATTTT. This codes for CASSPLRREGGTDTQYF.

Here the CDR3 DNA reads TGCAGCTGCTCCCAGGACACCTACGAGCAGTACTTC. Its translation is CSCSQDTYEQYF. This sequence joins TRBV29-1 and TRBJ2-7, with D possibly TRBD1 on 5 matching bases. Between the trimmed V and J ends, which lost 8 bases and 2 bases, there was a span of 13 bases. The CDR3 runs to 12 residues. Germline V gene data show CDR1 as SQVTM and CDR2 as ANQGSEA.

The chain carries TRBV7-2 and TRBJ1-1; TRBD1 matches 11 bases. The CDR3 is 16 amino acids. J gave up 5 bases and V 5 bases, and 10 bases lay outside the gene matches. CDR1 and CDR2 (germline): SGHTA, FQGNSA. The CDR3 region is CASSPPIGQGATEAFF. DNA for the CDR3: TGTGCCAGCAGCCCACCCATCGGACAGGGGGCGACTGAAGCTTTCTTT.

This chain joins TRBV7-3 and TRBJ1-6, with TRBD1 matching over 8 bases. V lost 4 bases to trimming and J lost 7 bases; unmatched junction nucleotides: 3. CDR3 length: 14 residues. The germline CDR1 and CDR2 sequences are SGHTA and FQGTGA. CDR3 loop: CASSSGQGNSPLHF. The CDR3 coding sequence is TGTGCCAGCAGCTCCGGACAGGGCAATTCACCCCTCCACTTT.